This T cell receptor (beta chain) was captured in a study of blood T cell repertoires in COVID-19. Turning to the study itself: From the United States, Italy and Spain came samples of acute and convalescent COVID-19.

In the original workflow: Reference gene primer amplification in the assay estimated nucleated cell counts. The data were produced by immunoSEQ multiplex PCR, yet TCRdb's version contains in-frame clones alone and is incomplete. The V and J calls and clone size are taken from that table; D and trimming were inferred from the DNA. Among about 250,000 clones listed, around 87% were seen once. In this sample, this clone turned up a few times. Those enrolled, adults aged 18 to 89 years, came from about two dozen US areas. The study assigned cohorts using participant-reported clinical history. The germline gives CDR1 LGHDT, CDR2 YNNKEL (reference sequence). Trimming cost V 0 bases and J 9 bases; bases outside gene matches: 10. The CDR3 sequence is 16 residues long.

The receptor's source is a woman under 40 with acute COVID-19. The rearrangement links TRBV3-1 (or the pseudogene TRBV3-2) to TRBJ2-1, with 8 bases lining up with TRBD2. The specimen sequenced was PBMCs or T cells enriched from blood (not recorded which). The chain's CDR3 is CASSQDLTSEGFEQFF. As DNA, the CDR3 is TGTGCCAGCAGCCAAGATCTGACTAGCGAAGGGTTTGAGCAGTTCTTC.